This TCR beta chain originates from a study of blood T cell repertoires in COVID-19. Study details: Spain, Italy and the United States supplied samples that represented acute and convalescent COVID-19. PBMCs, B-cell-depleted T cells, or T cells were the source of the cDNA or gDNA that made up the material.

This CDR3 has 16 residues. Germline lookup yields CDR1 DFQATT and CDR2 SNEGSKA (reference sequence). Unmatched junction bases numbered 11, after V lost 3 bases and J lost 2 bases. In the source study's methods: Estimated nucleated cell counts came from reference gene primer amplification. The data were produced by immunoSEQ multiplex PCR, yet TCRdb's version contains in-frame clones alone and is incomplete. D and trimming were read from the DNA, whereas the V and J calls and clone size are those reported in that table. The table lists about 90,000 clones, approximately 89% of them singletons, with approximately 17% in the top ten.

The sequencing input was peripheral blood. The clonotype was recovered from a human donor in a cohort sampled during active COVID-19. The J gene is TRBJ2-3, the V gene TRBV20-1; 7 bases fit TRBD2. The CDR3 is CSASLPKRGSTDTQYF. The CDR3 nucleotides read TGCAGTGCTAGTTTACCCAAGCGGGGCTCCACAGATACGCAGTATTTT.